The rows below give T cell receptor beta chains drawn from one sample of a study of cytomegalovirus exposure and HLA in healthy donors. The protocol was immunoSEQ multiplex PCR, while the TCRdb copy is restricted to in-frame clones and leaves out a portion. The table lists some 110,000 clones, about nine tenths of them singletons. The sequenced material came from PBMCs. The source is a man between 18 and 29 years old in good health and CMV-seronegative. Each CDR3 is given with its conserved first and last residue. Each record gives: V gene, clone size, CDR3 length, J gene, D gene, CDR3 protein, CDR3 DNA. A D gene is named only where the DNA matches it firmly. Where a row states a size, it is once, few, many or the class of an expanded clone; other rows omit it.

>TRBV7-2|-|15|TRBJ2-7|TRBD1
CASRLSRQGFYEQYF
TGTGCCAGCAGGCTAAGCCGACAGGGTTTCTACGAGCAGTACTTC
>TRBV10-3|once|16|TRBJ2-7|TRBD2
CAISGNRLAGGYEQYF
TGTGCCATCAGTGGAAACCGACTAGCGGGAGGGTACGAGCAGTACTTC
>TRBV30|-|17|TRBJ2-1|TRBD2
CAWSPGASGGAGDEQFF
TGTGCCTGGAGCCCTGGCGCTAGCGGGGGGGCCGGGGATGAGCAGTTCTTC
>TRBV18|-|16|TRBJ2-1|TRBD1
CASSPTGQKLYNEQFF
TGTGCCAGCTCACCTACGGGACAGAAACTCTACAATGAGCAGTTCTTC
>TRBV14|-|16|TRBJ2-3|TRBD1
CASSPGWTGSTDTQYF
TGTGCCAGCAGCCCCGGTTGGACAGGGAGCACAGATACGCAGTATTTT
>TRBV5-6|once|17|TRBJ1-5|-
CASSLFQGRDSNQPQHF
TGTGCCAGCAGCTTGTTTCAGGGGAGAGATAGCAATCAGCCCCAGCATTTT
>TRBV29-1|-|13|TRBJ1-2|-
CSVVPQGRDGYTF
TGCAGCGTTGTTCCGCAGGGCCGGGATGGCTACACCTTC
>TRBV5-1|few|12|TRBJ2-1|TRBD1
CASRKTGDEQFF
TGCGCCAGCAGAAAAACAGGGGATGAGCAGTTCTTC
>TRBV9|once|14|TRBJ2-3|-
CASSVVQTPDTQYF
TGTGCCAGCAGCGTAGTACAAACGCCAGATACGCAGTATTTT
>TRBV6-1|-|16|TRBJ2-5|-
CASSAIRGPTGETQYF
TGTGCCAGCAGTGCTATAAGGGGACCCACAGGGGAGACCCAGTACTTC
>TRBV5-6|-|14|TRBJ2-4|-
CASSQVPGHNIQYF
TGTGCCAGCAGCCAGGTTCCTGGTCATAACATTCAGTACTTC
>TRBV30|-|14|TRBJ2-6|-
CASREISGANVLTF
TGTGCCTCACGGGAGATCTCTGGGGCCAACGTCCTGACTTTC
>TRBV6-1|-|15|TRBJ2-3|TRBD2
CASSESSGSTDTQYF
TGTGCCAGCAGTGAATCTAGCGGGAGCACAGATACGCAGTATTTT
>TRBV27|once|16|TRBJ2-5|TRBD1
CASSPFGTGAQETQYF
TGTGCCAGCAGTCCATTTGGGACAGGGGCACAAGAGACCCAGTACTTC
>TRBV15|once|13|TRBJ1-1|-
CATSSLGNTEAFF
TGTGCCACCAGCAGCCTAGGGAACACTGAAGCTTTCTTT
>TRBV6-4|-|13|TRBJ2-7|-
CASSPRDSLEQYF
TGTGCCAGCAGCCCCCGAGACTCCCTGGAGCAGTACTTC
>TRBV9|-|15|TRBJ1-4|-
CASSVVDGSNGKLFF
TGTGCCAGCAGCGTAGTAGATGGTTCGAACGGAAAACTGTTTTTT
>TRBV15|few|15|TRBJ1-5|-
CATRADRRSNQPQHF
TGTGCCACCAGAGCAGATCGGCGGAGCAATCAGCCCCAGCATTTT
>TRBV9|-|16|TRBJ1-1|TRBD1
CASSEGTGGAVTEAFF
TGTGCCAGCAGCGAGGGGACAGGGGGCGCAGTCACTGAAGCTTTCTTT
>TRBV6-6|-|14|TRBJ2-7|TRBD2
CASRPGTNSYEQYF
TGTGCCAGCAGGCCCGGGACTAACTCCTACGAGCAGTACTTC
>TRBV5-1|once|15|TRBJ2-1|-
CASSLGTGMGNEQFF
TGCGCCAGCAGCCTCGGAACAGGGATGGGCAATGAGCAGTTCTTC
>TRBV7-9|-|13|TRBJ2-7|-
CASSLATSYEQYF
TGTGCCAGCAGCTTAGCGACTAGTTACGAGCAGTACTTC
>TRBV5-4|-|14|TRBJ2-5|-
CASSQTVLLETQYF
TGTGCCAGCAGCCAGACAGTATTATTAGAGACCCAGTACTTC
>TRBV6-6|-|15|TRBJ1-3|TRBD1
CASRTTGGSGNTIYF
TGTGCCAGCAGAACCACAGGGGGCTCTGGAAACACCATATATTTT
>TRBV27|-|11|TRBJ1-1|-
CASTSGGEAFF
TGTGCCAGCACCTCGGGGGGAGAAGCTTTCTTT
>TRBV5-1|-|15|TRBJ1-6|TRBD1
CASSSDRVLNSPLHF
TGCGCCAGCAGCTCCGACAGGGTTTTGAATTCACCCCTCCACTTT
>TRBV5-4|once|15|TRBJ2-1|-
CASSVTGSSYNEQFF
TGTGCCAGCAGCGTTACCGGTAGCTCCTACAATGAGCAGTTCTTC
>TRBV5-1|-|13|TRBJ2-5|-
CASSPDSKETQYF
TGCGCCAGCAGCCCGGACAGTAAAGAGACCCAGTACTTC
>TRBV6-5|-|15|TRBJ2-1|TRBD2
CASSRSGSSYNEQFF
TGTGCCAGCAGTCGTAGCGGGAGCTCCTACAATGAGCAGTTCTTC
>TRBV11-3|-|16|TRBJ2-1|-
CASSSTHQSAYNEQFF
TGTGCCAGCAGCTCGACCCACCAGAGCGCCTACAATGAGCAGTTCTTC
>TRBV28|-|13|TRBJ2-7|-
CASKRIGTYEQYF
TGTGCCAGCAAACGCATCGGGACCTACGAGCAGTACTTC
>TRBV4-1|-|15|TRBJ2-1|-
CASSLGSGPYNEQFF
TGCGCCAGCAGCCTAGGTAGCGGTCCCTACAATGAGCAGTTCTTC
>TRBV5-1|-|15|TRBJ1-1|TRBD1
CASSWGQGAYTEAFF
TGCGCCAGCAGCTGGGGACAGGGGGCTTACACTGAAGCTTTCTTT
>TRBV6-1|-|16|TRBJ2-1|-
CASSEATGLSYNEQFF
TGTGCCAGCAGTGAAGCGACCGGGTTATCCTACAATGAGCAGTTCTTC
>TRBV10-2|-|15|TRBJ1-5|TRBD1
CASSETGGFNQPQHF
TGCGCCAGCAGTGAAACAGGGGGGTTCAATCAGCCCCAGCATTTT
>TRBV19|-|18|TRBJ2-4|TRBD1
CASSIRSGQQLAKNIQYF
TGTGCCAGTAGTATCCGTTCGGGACAGCAGCTAGCCAAAAACATTCAGTACTTC